This is a list of T cell receptor beta chains from one sample in a study of post-analysis software for immune sequencing data. TCRdb analysed the PCR reads with MiXCR anew, one entry per CDR3 protein. The sample yields more than 350,000 distinct CDR3 sequences, 30% to 40% seen once. Material: blood. The origin of the receptors is a girl aged 2 to 10 with multiple sclerosis. CDR3s leave out the opening cysteine and the closing phenylalanine or tryptophan.

TRBV27	TRBJ2-2	ASSFRRTGELF
TRBV28	TRBJ2-7	ASSLEVRVSEQY
TRBV5-6	TRBJ2-5	ASSLAGGVETQY
TRBV4-1	TRBJ2-7	ASSQVSCYEQY
TRBV9	TRBJ1-1	ASSVGAGNTEAF
TRBV20-1	TRBJ2-5	SATEGSRETQY
TRBV20-1	TRBJ2-1	SADGTVAYNEQF
TRBV7-9	TRBJ1-4	ASSTSQGADEKLF
TRBV12-3/TRBV12-4	TRBJ1-5	ASSLQGARQPQH
TRBV7-2	TRBJ2-7	ASSLRSERPYEQY
TRBV18	TRBJ1-5	ASSRTTGGVAQPQH
TRBV7-8	TRBJ2-5	ASSGWDFKETQY
TRBV29-1	TRBJ1-4	SVESNEKLF
TRBV5-1	TRBJ2-1	ASSPGPTSGVPTYNEQF
TRBV27	TRBJ2-1	ASSPLPGAYNEQF
TRBV7-9	TRBJ1-2	ASSLAIQSYT
TRBV6-6	TRBJ1-6	ASSYSTTYYNSPLH
TRBV3-1	TRBJ2-3	ASSSTPGLYRTDTQY
TRBV2	TRBJ1-5	ASSDSLQGGQPQH
TRBV4-1	TRBJ1-1	ASSRGGLNTEAF
TRBV5-1	TRBJ2-3	ASSLTSSTDTQY
TRBV10-1	TRBJ2-3	ASKGGGRTDAQY
TRBV29-1	TRBJ2-1	SVAHTFGQGISEQF
TRBV9	TRBJ2-3	ASSVGLAVRSDTQY
TRBV4-1	NA	ASGQGLGSSNEQY
TRBV2	TRBJ1-5	ASTAFRTGNNQPQH
TRBV20-1	TRBJ1-4	SAIGGGYEKLF
TRBV29-1	TRBJ2-7	SVRDDYEQY
TRBV7-9	TRBJ1-2	ACSLAFLGIWDGYT
TRBV14	TRBJ2-7	ASSSQTGLSAGEYEQY
TRBV6-5	TRBJ2-1	ASRGLWVGGEF
TRBV28	NA	ASSMKGLRETQY
TRBV4-2	TRBJ2-7	ASSQDPLVNYEQY
TRBV28	TRBJ2-5	ASSLVPGEGSKQY
TRBV10-3	TRBJ2-1	AIRTPSQASEQF
TRBV5-1	TRBJ2-7	ASSPGTGTYEQY
TRBV6-5	TRBJ1-2	ASSRSDRGISGYT
TRBV5-5	TRBJ1-2	ASSKNMDSSYGYT
TRBV15	TRBJ2-7	ATSRDVPPYEQY
TRBV6-2/TRBV6-3	TRBJ2-1	AGGRHEQF
TRBV12-3/TRBV12-4	TRBJ2-3	ASSYRPTPRSTFSDTQY
TRBV4-3	TRBJ1-5	ASSQGWEKGAPQH
TRBV20-1	TRBJ2-5	SRAGGETQY
TRBV29-1	TRBJ1-5	SVEDRRGRQNPNQPQH
TRBV28	TRBJ1-5	ASRTGYYQPQH
TRBV2	TRBJ2-3	ASSDGTRGDTQY
TRBV20-1	TRBJ1-2	SARSRSTGSARWGYT
TRBV6-5	TRBJ2-5	ASSYSRIQETQY
TRBV10-3	TRBJ2-3	AISEGRTGYTDTQY
TRBV28	TRBJ1-2	ASSLRGYT
TRBV2	TRBJ2-5	ASRAGSHQETQY
TRBV6-5	TRBJ2-5	ASTDLPGYQETQY